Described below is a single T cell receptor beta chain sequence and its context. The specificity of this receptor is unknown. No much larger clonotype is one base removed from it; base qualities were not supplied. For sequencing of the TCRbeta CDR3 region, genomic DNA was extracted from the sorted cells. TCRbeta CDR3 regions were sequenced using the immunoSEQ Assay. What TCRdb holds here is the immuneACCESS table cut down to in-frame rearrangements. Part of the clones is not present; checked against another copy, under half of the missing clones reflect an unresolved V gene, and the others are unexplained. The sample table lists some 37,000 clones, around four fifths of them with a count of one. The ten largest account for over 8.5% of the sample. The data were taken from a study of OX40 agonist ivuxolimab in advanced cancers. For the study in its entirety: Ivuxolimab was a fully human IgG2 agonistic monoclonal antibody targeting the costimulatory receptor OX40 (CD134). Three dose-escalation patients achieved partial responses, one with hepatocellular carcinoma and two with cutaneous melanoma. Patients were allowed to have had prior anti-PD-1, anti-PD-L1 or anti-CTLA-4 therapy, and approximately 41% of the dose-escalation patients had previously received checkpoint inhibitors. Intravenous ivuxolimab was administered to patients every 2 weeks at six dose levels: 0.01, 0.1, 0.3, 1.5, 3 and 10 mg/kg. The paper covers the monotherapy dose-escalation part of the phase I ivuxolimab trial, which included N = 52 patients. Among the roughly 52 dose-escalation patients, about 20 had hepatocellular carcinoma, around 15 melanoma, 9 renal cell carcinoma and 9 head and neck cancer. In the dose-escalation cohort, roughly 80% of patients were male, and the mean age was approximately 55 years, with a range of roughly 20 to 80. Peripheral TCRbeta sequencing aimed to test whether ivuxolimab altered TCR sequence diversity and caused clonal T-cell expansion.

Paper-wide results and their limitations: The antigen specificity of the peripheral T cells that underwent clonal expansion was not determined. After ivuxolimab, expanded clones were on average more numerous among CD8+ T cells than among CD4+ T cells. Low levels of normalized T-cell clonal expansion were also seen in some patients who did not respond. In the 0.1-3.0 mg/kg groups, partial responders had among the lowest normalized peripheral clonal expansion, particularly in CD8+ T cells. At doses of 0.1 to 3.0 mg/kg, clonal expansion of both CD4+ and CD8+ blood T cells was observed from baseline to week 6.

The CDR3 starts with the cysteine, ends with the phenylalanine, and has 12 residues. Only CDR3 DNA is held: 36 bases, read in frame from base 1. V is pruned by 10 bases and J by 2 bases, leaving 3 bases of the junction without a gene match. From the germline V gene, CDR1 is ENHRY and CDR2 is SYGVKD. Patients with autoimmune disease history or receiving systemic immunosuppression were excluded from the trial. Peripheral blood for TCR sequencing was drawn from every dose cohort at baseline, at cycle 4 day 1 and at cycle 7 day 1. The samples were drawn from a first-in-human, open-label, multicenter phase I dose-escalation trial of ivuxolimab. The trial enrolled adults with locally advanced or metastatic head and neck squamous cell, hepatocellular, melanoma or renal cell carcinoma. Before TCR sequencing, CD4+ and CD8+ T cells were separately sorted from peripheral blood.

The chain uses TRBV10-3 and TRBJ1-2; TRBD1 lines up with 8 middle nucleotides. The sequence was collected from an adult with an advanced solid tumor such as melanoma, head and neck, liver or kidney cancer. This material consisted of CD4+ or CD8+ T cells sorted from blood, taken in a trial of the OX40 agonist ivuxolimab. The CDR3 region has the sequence CASGQGNYGYTF. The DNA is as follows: TGTGCCAGCGGACAGGGCAACTATGGCTACACCTTC.